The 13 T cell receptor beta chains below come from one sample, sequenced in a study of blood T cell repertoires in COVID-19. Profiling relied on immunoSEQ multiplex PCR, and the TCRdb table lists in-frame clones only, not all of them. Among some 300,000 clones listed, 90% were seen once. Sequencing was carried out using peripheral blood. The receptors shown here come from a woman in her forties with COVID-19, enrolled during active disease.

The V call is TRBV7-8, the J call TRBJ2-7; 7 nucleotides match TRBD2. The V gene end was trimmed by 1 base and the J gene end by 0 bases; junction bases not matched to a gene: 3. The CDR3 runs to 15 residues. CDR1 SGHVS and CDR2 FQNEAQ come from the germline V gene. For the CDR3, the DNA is TGTGCCAGCAGCTTAGTACCTAGCGGCTCCTACGAGCAGTACTTC. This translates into CASSLVPSGSYEQYF.

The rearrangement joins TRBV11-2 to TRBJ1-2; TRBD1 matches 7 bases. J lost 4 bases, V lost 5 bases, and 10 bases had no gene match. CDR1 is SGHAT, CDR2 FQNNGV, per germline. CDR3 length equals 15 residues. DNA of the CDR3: TGTGCCAGCAGCCGGAGACAGGGAGACGGCTATGGCTACACCTTC. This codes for CASSRRQGDGYGYTF.

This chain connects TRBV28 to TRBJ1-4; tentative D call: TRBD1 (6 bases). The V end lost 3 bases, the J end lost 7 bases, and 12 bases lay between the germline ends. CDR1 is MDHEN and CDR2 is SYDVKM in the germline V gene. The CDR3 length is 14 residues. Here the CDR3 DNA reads TGTGCCAGCAGTTTTCTGGACAGACCTGAAAAACTGTTTTTT. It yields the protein CASSFLDRPEKLFF.

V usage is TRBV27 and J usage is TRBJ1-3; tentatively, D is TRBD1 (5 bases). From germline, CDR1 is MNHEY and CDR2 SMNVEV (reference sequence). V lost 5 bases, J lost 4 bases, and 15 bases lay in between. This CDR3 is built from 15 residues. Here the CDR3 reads CASSLGLGVGNTIYF. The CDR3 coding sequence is TGTGCCAGCAGTCTAGGACTAGGGGTCGGAAACACCATATATTTT.

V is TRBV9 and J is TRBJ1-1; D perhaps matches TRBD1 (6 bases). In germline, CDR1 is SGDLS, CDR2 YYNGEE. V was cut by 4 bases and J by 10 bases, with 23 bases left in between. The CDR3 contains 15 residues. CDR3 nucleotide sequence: TGTGCCAGCAGCCACAGGGAGCGAACTGGCCGCAGAGCTTTCTTT. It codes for CASSHRERTGRRAFF. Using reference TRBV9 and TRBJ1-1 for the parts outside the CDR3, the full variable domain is DSGVTQTPKHLITATGQRVTLRCSPRSGDLSVYWYQQSLDQGLQFLIQYYNGEERAKGNILERFSAQQFPDLHSELNLSSLELGDSALYFCASSHRERTGRRAFFGQGTRLTVV.

CDR3 nucleotides: TGTGCCAGCAGTGTGAGACAGGGCAATGAAAAACTGTTTTTT. The encoded protein is CASSVRQGNEKLFF. The chain carries TRBV28 and TRBJ1-4, with 7 positions matching TRBD1. Germline CDR1 MDHEN, CDR2 SYDVKM. The junction had 5 bases not matched to a gene; V was cut back by 5 bases and J by 5 bases. There are 14 residues in the CDR3.

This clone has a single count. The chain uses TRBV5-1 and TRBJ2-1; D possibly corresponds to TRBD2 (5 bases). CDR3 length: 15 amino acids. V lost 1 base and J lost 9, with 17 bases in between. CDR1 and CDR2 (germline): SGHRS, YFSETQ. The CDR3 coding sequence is TGCGCCAGCAGCTTGAACCTCGCCGGACGGGGTGAGCAGTTCTTC. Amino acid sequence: CASSLNLAGRGEQFF.

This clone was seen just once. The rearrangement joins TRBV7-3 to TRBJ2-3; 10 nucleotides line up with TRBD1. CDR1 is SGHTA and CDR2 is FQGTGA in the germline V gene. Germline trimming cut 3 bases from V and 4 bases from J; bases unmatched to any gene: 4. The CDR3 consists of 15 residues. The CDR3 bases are TGTGCCAGCAGCTTCTTTGGACAGGGGGCAGATACGCAGTATTTT. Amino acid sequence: CASSFFGQGADTQYF.

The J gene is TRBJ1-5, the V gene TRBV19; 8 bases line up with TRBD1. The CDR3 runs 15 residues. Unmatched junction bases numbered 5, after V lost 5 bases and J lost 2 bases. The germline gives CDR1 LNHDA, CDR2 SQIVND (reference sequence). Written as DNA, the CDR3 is TGTGCCAGTAGTTCGGACAGGGTTGGCAATCAGCCCCAGCATTTT. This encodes CASSSDRVGNQPQHF.

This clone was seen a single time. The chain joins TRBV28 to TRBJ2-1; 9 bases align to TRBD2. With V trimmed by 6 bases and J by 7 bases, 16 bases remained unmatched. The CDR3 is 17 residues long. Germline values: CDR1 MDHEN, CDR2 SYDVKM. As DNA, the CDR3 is TGTGCCAGCAGAAATGCGGGAGGGCCAAGGACTGAGAATGAGCAGTTCTTC. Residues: CASRNAGGPRTENEQFF.

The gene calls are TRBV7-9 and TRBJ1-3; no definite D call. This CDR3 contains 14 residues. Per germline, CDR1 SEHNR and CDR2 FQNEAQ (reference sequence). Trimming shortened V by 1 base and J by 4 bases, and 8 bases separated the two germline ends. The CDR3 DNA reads TGTGCCAGCAGCTTAGTGGCAACGGGAAACACCATATATTTT. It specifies CASSLVATGNTIYF.

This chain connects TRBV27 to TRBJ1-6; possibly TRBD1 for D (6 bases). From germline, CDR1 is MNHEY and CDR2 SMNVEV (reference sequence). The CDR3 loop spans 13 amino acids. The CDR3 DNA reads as TGTGCTACAGCGGGGGCGGTGAATTCACCCCTCCACTTT. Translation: CATAGAVNSPLHF.

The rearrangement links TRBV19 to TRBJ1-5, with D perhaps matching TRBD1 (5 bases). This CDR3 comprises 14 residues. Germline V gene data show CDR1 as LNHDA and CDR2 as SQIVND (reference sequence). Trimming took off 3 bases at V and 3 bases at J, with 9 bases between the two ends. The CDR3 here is CASSIQGPNQPQHF. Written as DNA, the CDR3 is TGTGCCAGTAGTATCCAGGGCCCCAATCAGCCCCAGCATTTT.